The 18 T cell receptor beta chains presented below share a single source sample, sequenced in a study of cytomegalovirus exposure and HLA in healthy donors. The PCR employed 60 Vbeta primers together with 13 Jbeta primers. TCRdb keeps only in-frame clones here, not all; method: immunoSEQ multiplex PCR. Found here are roughly 170,000 clones, 80% of them singletons; the top ten hold 6% to 7.5%. The sample consisted of PBMCs. The source is a man younger than 45 in good health and CMV-seropositive.

This clone was detected a few times. The chain joins TRBV6-4 to TRBJ1-2; TRBD1 might be the D (6 bases). V lost 4 bases to trimming and J lost 7 bases, with 22 bases between them. Germline V gene data show CDR1 as MRHNA and CDR2 as SNTAGT. CDR3 length equals 16 residues. This CDR3 reads CASSAGPDRPGGGYTF. For the CDR3, the DNA is TGTGCCAGCAGTGCTGGCCCTGACAGGCCAGGAGGTGGCTACACCTTC.

This chain connects TRBV30 to TRBJ2-5, with TRBD1 matching 9 bases. Unmatched junction bases numbered 9, after V lost 2 bases and J lost 5 bases. CDR3 length: 15 amino acids. Germline CDR1 reads GTSNPN; CDR2 reads SVGIG (reference sequence). CDR3 amino acids: CAWSFSSGQGETQYF. The CDR3 DNA sequence: TGTGCCTGGAGTTTCTCAAGTGGACAGGGGGAGACCCAGTACTTC.

This rearrangement joins TRBV30 to TRBJ1-6, with 7 positions matching TRBD1. Per germline, CDR1 GTSNPN and CDR2 SVGIG (reference sequence). The J segment lost 5 bases and the V segment lost 4 bases, leaving 8 bases of the junction unmatched. The CDR3 is made up of 15 amino acids. The CDR3 bases are TGTGCCTGGACCAACCCAGGGGGTGATAATTCACCCCTCCACTTT. It encodes CAWTNPGGDNSPLHF.

V and J are TRBV7-2 and TRBJ2-2; the match to TRBD2 covers 12 bases. The junction had 9 bases not matched to a gene; V was cut back by 5 bases and J by 5 bases. Germline CDR1 is SGHTA and CDR2 is FQGNSA. The CDR3 totals 17 residues. CDR3 sequence: CASSRGTSGLRTGELFF. CDR3 DNA sequence: TGTGCCAGCAGCCGAGGGACTAGCGGGTTAAGAACCGGGGAGCTGTTTTTT.

The gene calls are TRBV7-8 and TRBJ2-7; tentative D call: TRBD2 (5 bases). CDR1 SGHVS and CDR2 FQNEAQ come from the germline V gene. The V end lost 2 bases, the J end lost 3 bases, and 8 bases lay between the germline ends. This CDR3 has 13 residues. CDR3 amino acids: CASSLSGIYEQYF. The CDR3, as DNA: TGTGCCAGCAGCTTATCCGGGATCTACGAGCAGTACTTC.

The count of this clone is one. The rearrangement links TRBV12-5 to TRBJ1-6, with D perhaps matching TRBD1 (6 bases). V lost 1 base to trimming and J lost 9 bases, with 13 bases between them. CDR3 length: 15 residues. CDR1 is LGHNT and CDR2 is FRNRAP in the germline V gene. Here the CDR3 DNA reads TGTGCTAGTGGTTTGGCAGGGGTATCTGGTTCACCCCTCCACTTT. Translating gives CASGLAGVSGSPLHF.

This clone was recorded only once. This sequence joins TRBV19 and TRBJ1-1, with a weak D call TRBD1 (6 bases). The CDR3 has 16 residues. CDR1 is LNHDA and CDR2 is SQIVND in the germline V gene (reference sequence). Trimming took off 5 bases at V and 0 bases at J, with 16 bases between the two ends. For the CDR3, the DNA is TGTGCCAGTAGTGACTCAGGGGTTTCCATGAACACTGAAGCTTTCTTT. It specifies CASSDSGVSMNTEAFF. The variable domain in full, with the rest retrieved from reference TRBV19 and TRBJ1-1, is DGGITQSPKYLFRKEGQNVTLSCEQNLNHDAMYWYRQDPGQGLRLIYYSQIVNDFQKGDIAEGYSVSREKKESFPLTVTSAQKNPTAFYLCASSDSGVSMNTEAFFGQGTRLTVV.

The V and J genes are TRBV6-1 and TRBJ1-6; 10 positions match TRBD1. CDR3 length: 15 residues. Germline lookup yields CDR1 MNHNS and CDR2 SASEGT. The trim removed 1 base at V and 11 bases at J, leaving 5 bases unmatched. The CDR3 protein is CASSEVDRGGTPLHF. The CDR3 region has the DNA TGTGCCAGCAGTGAAGTGGACAGGGGGGGAACACCCCTCCACTTT.

This rearrangement joins TRBV5-1 to TRBJ2-3, with 9 positions matching TRBD2. From germline, CDR1 is SGHRS and CDR2 YFSETQ. This CDR3 spans 15 amino acids. V trimming: 5 bases; J trimming: 5 bases; junction bases outside the gene matches: 9. The CDR3 sequence: CASSWAGGPEDTQYF. Written as DNA, the CDR3 is TGCGCCAGCAGTTGGGCGGGGGGGCCAGAAGATACGCAGTATTTT.

The V call is TRBV7-9, the J call TRBJ1-2; the match to TRBD1 covers 7 bases. V gave up 5 bases and J gave up 1 base; unmatched junction bases: 7. The germline gives CDR1 SEHNR, CDR2 FQNEAQ (reference sequence). The CDR3 is made up of 15 amino acids. The CDR3 here is CASSPGGGINYGYTF. The DNA for the CDR3 is TGTGCCAGCAGCCCAGGGGGAGGAATTAACTATGGCTACACCTTC. Using reference TRBV7-9 and TRBJ1-2 for the parts outside the CDR3, the full variable domain is DTGVSQNPRHKITKRGQNVTFRCDPISEHNRLYWYRQTLGQGPEFLTYFQNEAQLEKSRLLSDRFSAERPKGSFSTLEIQRTEQGDSAMYLCASSPGGGINYGYTFGSGTRLTVV.

The V call is TRBV5-6, the J call TRBJ2-3; 9 nucleotides align to TRBD1. The J segment lost 8 bases and the V segment lost 6 bases, leaving 7 bases of the junction unmatched. The CDR3 sequence is 13 residues long. From germline, CDR1 is SGHDT and CDR2 YYEEEE. CDR3 sequence reads: CASTRTGVGTQYF. The CDR3 coding sequence is TGTGCCAGCACCAGGACAGGGGTGGGTACGCAGTATTTT.

The J gene is TRBJ2-5, the V gene TRBV2, with 9 bases matching TRBD1. The closer fit of TRBJ2-7 to the DNA end suggests the J call may be wrong. CDR1 is SNHLY and CDR2 is FYNNEI in the germline V gene. This CDR3 has 14 residues. Here the CDR3 reads CASSEGDRADEQYF. As DNA, the CDR3 is TGTGCCAGCAGTGAAGGGGACAGGGCGGACGAGCAGTACTTC.

This chain connects TRBV7-9 to TRBJ2-5, with D tentatively TRBD2 (6 bases). The J call may be wrong; the DNA end is better matched by TRBJ2-7. The CDR3 is made up of 13 amino acids. CDR1 is SEHNR and CDR2 is FQNEAQ in the germline V gene (reference sequence). The CDR3 sequence: CASSLGDWNEQYF. In DNA form, the CDR3 reads TGTGCCAGCAGCTTAGGGGACTGGAACGAGCAGTACTTC.

This sequence joins TRBV25-1 and TRBJ1-5, with 9 bases matching TRBD1. Germline V lookup: CDR1 MGHDK, CDR2 SYGVNS. The CDR3 contains 15 residues. With 3 bases clipped from V and 3 bases from J, the junction kept 3 bases outside the gene matches. The CDR3 protein is CASSEGTGSNQPQHF. DNA of the CDR3: TGTGCCAGCAGTGAGGGGACAGGGTCCAATCAGCCCCAGCATTTT. Filled out from reference TRBV25-1 and TRBJ1-5, the complete variable domain reads EADIYQTPRYLVIGTGKKITLECSQTMGHDKMYWYQQDPGMELHLIHYSYGVNSTEKGDLSSESTVSRIRTEHFPLTLESARPSHTSQYLCASSEGTGSNQPQHFGDGTRLSIL.

The chain carries TRBV5-6 and TRBJ1-4; unclear D gene. Near its end, the DNA agrees better with TRBJ2-2, so the J call may be wrong. This CDR3 region has 12 residues. Looked up from germline, CDR1 is SGHDT and CDR2 is YYEEEE. This chain's CDR3 is CASSSWAGELFF. The DNA of the CDR3 is TGTGCCAGCAGCAGCTGGGCGGGGGAGCTGTTTTTT.

The J gene is TRBJ1-1, the V gene TRBV18; D remains unclear. Germline V lookup: CDR1 KGHSH, CDR2 LQKENI. This CDR3 comprises 14 residues. Deletions cut 1 base from V and 1 base from J, with 7 bases between. In DNA form, the CDR3 reads TGTGCCAGCTCACCACGTTCGGGGAACACTGAAGCTTTCTTT. This gives the protein CASSPRSGNTEAFF.

The chain employs TRBV7-9 and TRBJ1-2, with D unclear. Germline values: CDR1 SEHNR, CDR2 FQNEAQ (reference sequence). V was pared by 2 bases and J by 8 bases, with 18 bases between. The CDR3 length is 15 residues. The CDR3 region has the DNA TGTGCCAGCAGCTTAAGCTCGTCGGCAGGTGGCGGCTACACCTTC. Residues: CASSLSSSAGGGYTF.

The chain is built from TRBV9 and TRBJ2-7; 9 bases align to TRBD1. This CDR3 spans 16 amino acids. Germline V gene sequence: CDR1 SGDLS, CDR2 YYNGEE. Trimming cost V 0 bases and J 4 bases; bases outside gene matches: 8. This CDR3 reads CASSVEAGTGIYEQYF. In DNA, the CDR3 is TGTGCCAGCAGCGTAGAGGCCGGGACAGGGATTTACGAGCAGTACTTC.